These 30 T cell receptor beta chains were all obtained from the same sample, sequenced in a study of blood T cell repertoires in COVID-19. Sequencing was performed with immunoSEQ multiplex PCR; in TCRdb, only in-frame clones are kept and a portion is missing. The top ten hold 1.2% to 1.5% of the sample, which has about 430,000 clones, 70% to 90% seen once. The sample was PBMCs or T cells enriched from blood (not recorded which). The receptors here all came from a woman aged 18-29 years who had been exposed to COVID-19.

This clone was seen only once. The genes are TRBV3-1 (or the pseudogene TRBV3-2) and TRBJ1-2, with 9 nucleotides matching TRBD1. V trimming: 6 bases; J trimming: 7 bases; junction bases outside the gene matches: 9. CDR3 length equals 14 residues. The germline V gene encodes CDR1 LGHDT and CDR2 YNNKEL (reference sequence). The CDR3, as DNA: TGTGCCAGCAGGCTCACTGGGACAGGGAGTGGCTACACCTTC. Encoded protein: CASRLTGTGSGYTF.

J is TRBJ1-5 and V is TRBV5-1, with a tentative D call TRBD1 (5 bases). V lost 1 base to trimming and J lost 4 bases, with 12 bases between them. The CDR3 is 15 amino acids. Germline-derived CDR1 and CDR2 are SGHRS and YFSETQ. CDR3 nucleotide sequence: TGCGCCAGCAGCTTGATAGGGGACTCTAATCAGCCCCAGCATTTT. Protein product: CASSLIGDSNQPQHF.

The chain couples TRBV27 to TRBJ2-5, with 13 bases aligning to TRBD2. CDR1 and CDR2 from the germline V gene are MNHEY and SMNVEV (reference sequence). V shed 4 bases and J 5 bases; nucleotides not matched to a gene: 4. This CDR3 region has 15 residues. CDR3: CASSSGTSGKETQYF. In DNA form, the CDR3 reads TGTGCCAGCAGTTCTGGGACTAGCGGGAAGGAGACCCAGTACTTC.

The chain is built from TRBV5-1 and TRBJ2-7, with 8 positions matching TRBD2. The CDR3 covers 15 residues. The junction had 6 bases not matched to a gene; V was cut back by 3 bases and J by 1 base. In germline, CDR1 is SGHRS, CDR2 YFSETQ. CDR3 DNA sequence: TGCGCCAGCAGCTCGCGGGGGGACGTGTCCTACGAGCAGTACTTC. It specifies CASSSRGDVSYEQYF.

The V gene is TRBV3-1 (or the pseudogene TRBV3-2), the J gene TRBJ2-2, with 7 bases matching TRBD1. Trimming removed 0 bases from V and 6 bases from J; junction bases left unmatched: 19. The CDR3 has 20 residues. The V gene's germline CDR1 is LGHDT and CDR2 YNNKEL (reference sequence). For the CDR3, the DNA is TGTGCCAGCAGCCAAGATAACAGGGGCAAATTATCTATAGGTGCCGGGGAGCTGTTTTTT. Protein sequence: CASSQDNRGKLSIGAGELFF.

The rearrangement uses TRBV19 and TRBJ2-2; tentatively, D is TRBD1 (6 bases). The germline CDR1 and CDR2 sequences are LNHDA and SQIVND (reference sequence). The CDR3 has 14 residues. V gave up 4 bases and J gave up 4 bases, with 10 bases separating them. The CDR3 nucleotides are TGTGCCAGTAGTACCGGGACACCCACCGGGGAGCTGTTTTTT. It is translated as CASSTGTPTGELFF.

The chain recombines TRBV27 with TRBJ2-1; unclear D gene. Germline-derived CDR1 and CDR2 are MNHEY and SMNVEV (reference sequence). The V end lost 6 bases, the J end lost 4 bases, and 13 bases lay between the germline ends. CDR3 length: 14 amino acids. CDR3 bases: TGTGCCAGCAGGTACCGGGTTGGGTACAATGAGCAGTTCTTC. Translated: CASRYRVGYNEQFF.

The chain recombines TRBV10-1 with TRBJ1-4, with D unclear. V lost 2 bases, J lost 5 bases, and 12 bases lay in between. The CDR3 is 15 residues long. CDR1 and CDR2 from the germline V gene are WNHNN and SYGVQD (reference sequence). Here the CDR3 DNA reads TGCGCCAGCAGTGAGGGGAGCTCCAGGAATGAAAAACTGTTTTTT. This gives the protein CASSEGSSRNEKLFF.

V is TRBV6-5 and J is TRBJ2-3; a possible D gene is TRBD1 (6 bases). Trimming cost V 0 bases and J 10 bases, with 14 bases left between them. Germline values: CDR1 MNHEY, CDR2 SVGAGI. The CDR3 sequence is 14 residues long. CDR3 sequence: CASSYSSGASAQYF. For the CDR3, the DNA is TGTGCCAGCAGTTACTCGTCAGGGGCCTCTGCGCAGTATTTT.

This chain's CDR3 is CASSQGTGTSGNGLTDTQYF. CDR3 sequence (DNA): TGTGCCAGCAGCCAAGGGACAGGGACTAGCGGGAACGGTTTGACAGATACGCAGTATTTT. The chain is built from TRBV3-1 (or the pseudogene TRBV3-2) and TRBJ2-3, with TRBD2 identical over 13 bases. This CDR3 region has 20 residues. Trimming took 1 base from V and 3 from J; bases not matched to a gene: 13. From germline, CDR1 is LGHDT and CDR2 YNNKEL (reference sequence).

This clone was detected once. The genes are TRBV5-4 and TRBJ2-7, with TRBD2 identical over 9 bases. Germline CDR1 is SGHNT and CDR2 is YYREEE (reference sequence). The CDR3 extends over 16 amino acids. V shed 0 bases, J shed 2 bases, and the junction held 6 bases outside the gene matches. This CDR3 reads CASSLGGTSRAYEQYF. As DNA, the CDR3 is TGTGCCAGCAGCTTGGGAGGGACTAGCAGAGCCTACGAGCAGTACTTC.

The rearrangement uses TRBV15 and TRBJ2-3, with 9 positions matching TRBD2. The V segment lost 4 bases and the J segment 2 bases; nucleotides outside the gene matches: 1. Germline CDR1 reads LNHNV; CDR2 reads YYDKDF (reference sequence). CDR3 length equals 14 residues. CDR3 sequence (DNA): TGTGCCACCAGCATAGCGGGAGCCACAGATACGCAGTATTTT. Its translation: CATSIAGATDTQYF.

This clone appeared a single time. This chain connects TRBV2 to TRBJ1-6; 9 bases agree with TRBD1. V was pared by 11 bases and J by 7 bases, with 12 bases of the junction left unmatched. CDR3 size: 15 residues. Looked up from germline, CDR1 is SNHLY and CDR2 is FYNNEI. The CDR3, as DNA: TGTGCCTCGATCCATGGGACAGGGTCGAATTCACCCCTCCACTTT. This codes for CASIHGTGSNSPLHF. Together with reference TRBV2 and TRBJ1-6, the CDR3 gives the full variable domain: EPEVTQTPSHQVTQMGQEVILRCVPISNHLYFYWYRQILGQKVEFLVSFYNNEISEKSEIFDDQFSVERPDGSNFTLKIRSTKLEDSAMYFCASIHGTGSNSPLHFGNGTRLTVT.

The chain uses TRBV5-4 and TRBJ2-7, with D tentatively TRBD2 (5 bases). This CDR3 comprises 12 residues. Deletions cut 5 bases from V and 3 bases from J, with 9 bases between. Germline V gives CDR1 SGHNT, CDR2 YYREEE (reference sequence). The CDR3 region is CASSSTNYEQYF. The DNA for the CDR3 is TGTGCCAGCAGTTCGACTAACTACGAGCAGTACTTC.

The rearrangement joins TRBV4-1 to TRBJ2-2, with TRBD2 identical over 8 bases. The V segment lost 3 bases and the J segment 4 bases; nucleotides outside the gene matches: 4. CDR1 and CDR2 (germline): MGHRA, YSYEKL. CDR3 length: 15 residues. DNA for the CDR3: TGCGCCAGCAGCCAGAGCGGGAGAGGCACCGGGGAGCTGTTTTTT. This sequence encodes CASSQSGRGTGELFF.

The chain uses TRBV27 and TRBJ1-2; D is perhaps TRBD1 (5 bases). The CDR3 has 18 residues. The V gene lost 9 bases and the J gene lost 5 bases, with 31 bases spanning the gap. The germline V gene has CDR1 MNHEY and CDR2 SMNVEV (reference sequence). CDR3 sequence reads: CASMPDPGRESLPYGYTF. Written as DNA, the CDR3 is TGTGCCAGTATGCCGGATCCGGGCAGGGAATCATTACCGTATGGCTACACCTTC.

The chain uses TRBV4-1 and TRBJ2-7, with 9 bases lining up with TRBD2. CDR3 length: 14 amino acids. With 0 bases clipped from V and 6 bases from J, the junction kept 3 bases outside the gene matches. Germline values: CDR1 MGHRA, CDR2 YSYEKL. The CDR3 bases are TGCGCCAGCAGCCAAGATCATAGCGGGGGCGAGCAGTACTTC. Protein sequence: CASSQDHSGGEQYF.

The chain carries TRBV29-1 and TRBJ2-1; a weak D match, TRBD2 (6 bases). The CDR3 is 14 amino acids. Germline loops: CDR1 SQVTM, CDR2 ANQGSEA. The V gene lost 6 bases and the J gene lost 7 bases, with 19 bases spanning the gap. The CDR3 here is CSVRRGGESNEQFF. The CDR3 DNA reads as TGCAGCGTCCGTCGTGGAGGGGAGTCGAATGAGCAGTTCTTC.

The chain has TRBV19 and TRBJ2-1, with D possibly matching TRBD2 (5 bases). Germline V CDR1 and CDR2: LNHDA, SQIVND (reference sequence). There are 15 residues in the CDR3. V dropped 9 bases and J dropped 3 bases, with 18 bases sitting between them. CDR3 region: CASQKRRDYYNEQFF. Here the CDR3 DNA reads TGTGCCAGCCAAAAGCGCCGGGATTACTACAATGAGCAGTTCTTC.

The chain has TRBV4-3 and TRBJ2-3; 7 bases line up with TRBD2. Germline V gene lookup returns CDR1 LGHNA and CDR2 YSLEER. Trimming at V came to 0 bases and at J to 0 bases, leaving 12 bases not matched to a gene. This CDR3 is 19 amino acids long. CDR3 in amino acids: CASSQDTLMRGFSTDTQYF. The CDR3 bases are TGCGCCAGCAGCCAAGATACCCTAATGCGGGGGTTTAGCACAGATACGCAGTATTTT.

This chain links TRBV19 with TRBJ2-7; tentatively, D is TRBD1 (6 bases). Germline V CDR1 and CDR2: LNHDA, SQIVND (reference sequence). Trimming shortened V by 9 bases and J by 1 base, and 16 bases separated the two germline ends. The CDR3 is 14 residues long. CDR3 loop: CASTSDSASYEQYF. As DNA, the CDR3 is TGTGCCAGCACATCGGACAGCGCTTCCTACGAGCAGTACTTC.

V usage is TRBV28 and J usage is TRBJ1-4, with 7 positions matching TRBD1. There are 15 residues in the CDR3. The germline CDR1 and CDR2 sequences are MDHEN and SYDVKM. The V and J ends lost 7 bases and 7 bases, in that order; junction bases with no gene match: 12. The CDR3: CASISRGLWGEKLFF. CDR3 in DNA: TGTGCCAGCATCTCGAGGGGGCTTTGGGGTGAAAAACTGTTTTTT.

The chain combines TRBV30 with TRBJ1-3; 7 bases are shared with TRBD1. V lost 6 bases to trimming and J lost 1 base; unmatched junction nucleotides: 6. This CDR3 has 14 amino acids. CDR1 is GTSNPN, CDR2 SVGIG, per germline (reference sequence). This CDR3 reads CACTRRGSGNTIYF. The CDR3 DNA follows: TGTGCCTGTACCCGCAGGGGGTCTGGAAACACCATATATTTT.

The V and J genes are TRBV15 and TRBJ2-7; 8 nucleotides agree with TRBD1. The V gene end was trimmed by 0 bases and the J gene end by 3 bases; junction bases not matched to a gene: 4. The germline gives CDR1 LNHNV, CDR2 YYDKDF (reference sequence). The CDR3 spans 15 residues. CDR3 coding DNA: TGTGCCACCAGCAGAGATGGGGGGACAGGCTACGAGCAGTACTTC. Translating it yields CATSRDGGTGYEQYF. The full variable domain, in which reference TRBV15 and TRBJ2-7 provide the parts outside the CDR3, is DAMVIQNPRYQVTQFGKPVTLSCSQTLNHNVMYWYQQKSSQAPKLLFHYYDKDFNNEADTPDNFQSRRPNTSFCFLDIRSPGLGDTAMYLCATSRDGGTGYEQYFGPGTRLTVT.

The rearrangement links TRBV9 to TRBJ2-7, with D uncertain. CDR3 length: 14 amino acids. CDR1 and CDR2 from the germline V gene are SGDLS and YYNGEE. V was clipped by 0 bases and J by 2 bases, with 9 bases between them. The CDR3 nucleotides read TGTGCCAGCAGCGTAGTTGACTTCCCCTACGAGCAGTACTTC. Translation gives CASSVVDFPYEQYF.

V gene TRBV5-4 combines with J gene TRBJ2-7; a possible D gene is TRBD2 (6 bases). The germline V gene encodes CDR1 SGHNT and CDR2 YYREEE (reference sequence). The V end lost 0 bases, the J end lost 6 bases, and 10 bases lay between the germline ends. The CDR3 is 13 residues long. CDR3: CASSLVREAEQYF. The CDR3 nucleotides are TGTGCCAGCAGCTTGGTGAGGGAGGCCGAGCAGTACTTC.

The genes are TRBV15 and TRBJ2-7; D gene ambiguous. Trimming stripped 0 bases from V and 4 bases from J, with 7 bases between. The CDR3 has 13 residues. CDR1 is LNHNV, CDR2 YYDKDF, per germline (reference sequence). CDR3 in DNA: TGTGCCACCAGCAGAGATCTACGATACGAGCAGTACTTC. Translation: CATSRDLRYEQYF.

This sequence joins TRBV6-4 and TRBJ1-2; 8 bases are shared with TRBD1. The ends lost 0 bases at V and 3 bases at J; junction bases unmatched: 9. Germline CDR1 reads MRHNA; CDR2 reads SNTAGT. This CDR3 is built from 17 residues. In nucleotides, the CDR3 is TGTGCCAGCAGTGACTCGGTGGCAGGGGGCCCGCACTATGGCTACACCTTC. It codes for CASSDSVAGGPHYGYTF.

This chain uses TRBV19 with TRBJ2-1; 7 bases line up with TRBD2. Trimming cost V 1 base and J 0 bases; bases outside gene matches: 3. CDR1 and CDR2 (germline): LNHDA, SQIVND (reference sequence). CDR3 length: 16 residues. The CDR3 DNA reads TGTGCCAGTAGTATAGTCGCGGGAGACTCCTACAATGAGCAGTTCTTC. It translates to CASSIVAGDSYNEQFF. Full variable domain (rest looked up from reference TRBV19 and TRBJ2-1): DGGITQSPKYLFRKEGQNVTLSCEQNLNHDAMYWYRQDPGQGLRLIYYSQIVNDFQKGDIAEGYSVSREKKESFPLTVTSAQKNPTAFYLCASSIVAGDSYNEQFFGPGTRLTVL.

Written as DNA, the CDR3 is TGTGCCAGCTCACCACCCGGGACAGGGAATTCACCCCTCCACTTT. The encoded protein is CASSPPGTGNSPLHF. The chain uses TRBV18 and TRBJ1-6; 9 nucleotides agree with TRBD1. The J segment lost 7 bases and the V segment lost 0 bases, leaving 1 base of the junction unmatched. Germline-derived CDR1 and CDR2 are KGHSH and LQKENI. The CDR3 extends over 15 amino acids.